What follows describes a single TCR beta chain. Its antigen is currently unknown. Trimming took 3 bases from V and 0 from J, leaving 6 bases between them. The CDR3 consists of 14 residues. The record originates from a study of identical twins. General study findings and limits: For out-of-frame alpha sequences shared by twins, low generation probability was in excess. Within cord blood, abundant beta clonotypes carried fewer insertions, but memory repertoires showed no such trend.

Template switching, a step in the protocol, added a universal primer site, and cDNA carried unique molecular identifiers. Each CDR3 protein is one row after TCRdb ran MiXCR on the 5' RACE reads. The table shows around 1.7 million distinct CDR3 sequences, with less than 35% occurring only once. The chain is built from TRBV12-3 or TRBV12-4 and TRBJ1-5; D is undetermined. The material sequenced was cord blood. The sequence was obtained from a newborn girl in good health. The CDR3 sequence is CASSFFYSNQPQHF. Written as DNA, the CDR3 is TGTGCCAGCAGTTTTTTTTATAGCAATCAGCCCCAGCATTTT.